This TCR beta chain was sequenced during a study of T-cell reconstitution after alpha-beta-depleted transplantation in children. Study observations and caveats: In patients about two months after transplant, alpha-beta T cells reportedly arose from several hundred expanded graft clones.

Preparation of the TCRbeta library was carried out with unique molecular identifiers. One entry per CDR3 protein results from TCRdb running MiXCR on the PCR reads. The sample has just over 950,000 distinct CDR3 sequences, about 29% seen once. Concerning this clonotype itself: The antigen is unknown.

V lost 4 bases and J 7 bases, leaving 22 bases between the germline ends. CDR1 and CDR2 (germline): SGHDT, YYEEEE. The CDR3 extends over 16 amino acids. This chain connects TRBV5-6 to TRBJ2-3, with a tentative D call TRBD2 (7 bases). The TCR originated in a boy younger than two who had a stem cell transplant for SCID, so the T cells may come from the graft donor. Sequencing was performed on PBMCs, mostly from graft donor cells, taken 360 days after TCRalphabeta/CD19-depleted stem cell transplant. The CDR3 DNA sequence: TGTGCCAGCAGCATAACGGGCGGGGGCCTCGCTAATACGCAGTATTTT. Its protein product is CASSITGGGLANTQYF.